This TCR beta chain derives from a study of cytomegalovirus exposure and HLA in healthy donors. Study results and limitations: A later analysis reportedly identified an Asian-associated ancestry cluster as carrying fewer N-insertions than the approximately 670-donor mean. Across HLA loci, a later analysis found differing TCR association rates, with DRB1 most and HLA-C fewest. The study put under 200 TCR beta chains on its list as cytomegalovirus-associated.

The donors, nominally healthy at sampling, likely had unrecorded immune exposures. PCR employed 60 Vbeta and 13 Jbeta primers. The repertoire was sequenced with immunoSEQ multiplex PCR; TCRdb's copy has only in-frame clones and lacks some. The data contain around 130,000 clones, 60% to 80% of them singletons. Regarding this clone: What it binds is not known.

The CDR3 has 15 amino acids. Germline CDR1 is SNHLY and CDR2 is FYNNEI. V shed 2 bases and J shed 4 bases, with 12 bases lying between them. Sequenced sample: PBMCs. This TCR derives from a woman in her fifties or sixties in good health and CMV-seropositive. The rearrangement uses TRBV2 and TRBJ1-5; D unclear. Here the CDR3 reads CASSELRVGNQPQHF. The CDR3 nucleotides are TGTGCCAGCAGTGAATTGAGGGTGGGGAATCAGCCCCAGCATTTT.